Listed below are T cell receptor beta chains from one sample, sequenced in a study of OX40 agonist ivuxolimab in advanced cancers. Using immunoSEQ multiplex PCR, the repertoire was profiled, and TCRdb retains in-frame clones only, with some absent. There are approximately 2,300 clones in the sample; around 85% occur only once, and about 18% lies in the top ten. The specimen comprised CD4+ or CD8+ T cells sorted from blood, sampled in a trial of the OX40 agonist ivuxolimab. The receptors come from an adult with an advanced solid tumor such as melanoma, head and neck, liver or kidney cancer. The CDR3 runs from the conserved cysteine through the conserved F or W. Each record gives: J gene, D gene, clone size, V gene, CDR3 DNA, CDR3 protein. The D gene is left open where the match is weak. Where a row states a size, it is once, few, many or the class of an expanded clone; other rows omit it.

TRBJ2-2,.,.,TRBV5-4,TGTGCCAGCAACCTTGGCCTCACCGGGGAGCTGTTTTTT,CASNLGLTGELFF
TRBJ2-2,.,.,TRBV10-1,TGCGCCAGCAGCCGTCGTAGGGAGGAGTTTCCCGGGGAGCTGTTTTTT,CASSRRREEFPGELFF
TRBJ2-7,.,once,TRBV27,TGTGCCAGCAGTTTTGTCCCCCCTACTCGACCCCAGGATTACGAGCAGTACTTC,CASSFVPPTRPQDYEQYF
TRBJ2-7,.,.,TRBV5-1,TGCGCCAGCAGCTTGGCGGGGGAAGGCTACGAGCAGTACTTC,CASSLAGEGYEQYF
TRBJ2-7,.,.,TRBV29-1,TGCAGCGTTGAACCGGGGGCGGATGAGCAGTACTTC,CSVEPGADEQYF
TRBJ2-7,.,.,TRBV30,TGTGCCTGGGCCGAGCTAGCGAGATACGAGCAGTACTTC,CAWAELARYEQYF
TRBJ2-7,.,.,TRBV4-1,TGCGCCAGCAGCCAAGGGGACGGGTCCTACGAGCAGTACTTC,CASSQGDGSYEQYF
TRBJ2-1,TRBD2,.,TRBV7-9,TGTGCCAGCAGCCCAGCGTGGGGTAGCGGGGACTACAATGAGCAGTTCTTC,CASSPAWGSGDYNEQFF
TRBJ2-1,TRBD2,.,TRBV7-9,TGTGCCAGCAGCTCCATAGCGGGAGCCCCCTACAATGAGCAGTTCTTC,CASSSIAGAPYNEQFF
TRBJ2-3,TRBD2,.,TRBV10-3,TGTGCCATCAGTGACGGGGGGGGCACAGATACGCAGTATTTT,CAISDGGGTDTQYF
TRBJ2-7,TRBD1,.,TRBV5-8,TGTGCCACCGCCGGGACAGATTCCTACGAGCAGTACTTC,CATAGTDSYEQYF
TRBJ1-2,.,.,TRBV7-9,TGTGCCAGCAGCTTTCCCGGGAGTAACTATGGCTACACCTTC,CASSFPGSNYGYTF
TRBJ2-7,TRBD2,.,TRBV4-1,TGCGCCAGCAGCCAAGGCCTAGCGGGAAGGTACGAGCAGTACTTC,CASSQGLAGRYEQYF
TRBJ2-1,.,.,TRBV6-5,TGTGCCAGCAGGCCGCTGGGGGGGCAGGGGAATGAGCAGTTCTTC,CASRPLGGQGNEQFF
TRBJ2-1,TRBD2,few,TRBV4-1,TGCGCCAGCAGCCGGACTAGCGGGGATAATGAGCAGTTCTTC,CASSRTSGDNEQFF
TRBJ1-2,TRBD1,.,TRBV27,TGTGCCAGCAGTTTTTCCACAGGGGAGGAGATCTATGGCTACACCTTC,CASSFSTGEEIYGYTF
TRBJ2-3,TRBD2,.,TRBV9,TGTGCCAGCAGCGTAGAAGGAACGGGGGGGCTTACAGATACGCAGTATTTT,CASSVEGTGGLTDTQYF
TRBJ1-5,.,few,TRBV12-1,TGTGCCAGCAGCCTATTAGACAGGCATAGCAATCAGCCCCAGCATTTT,CASSLLDRHSNQPQHF
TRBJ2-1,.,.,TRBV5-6,TGTGCCAGCAGGGCTCAGGGGGGCAATGAGCAGTTCTTC,CASRAQGGNEQFF
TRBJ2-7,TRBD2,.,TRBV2,TGTGCCAGCAGTGAAGCGTTAGCGGGAGGATTCTACGAGCAGTACTTC,CASSEALAGGFYEQYF
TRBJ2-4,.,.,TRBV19,TGTGCCAGTAGTACTCCGCGAATGGGGAACATTCAGTACTTC,CASSTPRMGNIQYF
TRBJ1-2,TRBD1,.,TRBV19,TGTGCCAGTAGTACCCAGGACAGGGGTGGCGGCTACACCTTC,CASSTQDRGGGYTF
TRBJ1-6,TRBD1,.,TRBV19,TGTGCCAGTCTGGACAGGGCGCAAAGCTCCTATAATTCACCCCTCCACTTT,CASLDRAQSSYNSPLHF
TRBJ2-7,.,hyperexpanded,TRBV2,TGTGCCAGCAGTGAAATGAACAGATACTACGAGCAGTACTTC,CASSEMNRYYEQYF
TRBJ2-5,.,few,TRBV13,TGTGCCAGCAGCCCCCGTCGTGCACCGCAAGAGACCCAGTACTTC,CASSPRRAPQETQYF
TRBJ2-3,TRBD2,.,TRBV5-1,TGCGCCAGCAGCTTTCATGGACTAGCGATGCGCACAGATACGCAGTATTTT,CASSFHGLAMRTDTQYF
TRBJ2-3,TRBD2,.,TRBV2,TGTGCCAGCACCAAGCGGGAAACCCTCACAGATACGCAGTATTTT,CASTKRETLTDTQYF
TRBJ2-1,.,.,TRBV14,TGTGCCAGCAGCCGATACGGACAGCCTCGTGAGCAGTTCTTC,CASSRYGQPREQFF
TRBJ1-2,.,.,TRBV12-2,TGTGCAAGTCGCTACAGTTCTCCACGAAAGACCTATGGCTACACCTTC,CASRYSSPRKTYGYTF
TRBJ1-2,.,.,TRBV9,TGTGCCAGCAGTCCCAACAGGGCGGGGAATGGCTACACCTTC,CASSPNRAGNGYTF
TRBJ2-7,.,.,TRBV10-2,TGCGCCAGCATAGCAGGGGTCGGTGGGTACGAGCAGTACTTC,CASIAGVGGYEQYF
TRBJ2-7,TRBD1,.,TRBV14,TGTGCCAGCAGCCAAGCACAGGGGTACGAGCAGTACTTC,CASSQAQGYEQYF
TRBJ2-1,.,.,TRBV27,TGTGCCAGCAGTCCCCCCACTTCGAGTGGGGTCACGGAGCAGTTCTTC,CASSPPTSSGVTEQFF
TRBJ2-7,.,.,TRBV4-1,TGCGCCAGCAGCCAAGGGCAGGGGAGCTCCTACGAGCAGTACTTC,CASSQGQGSSYEQYF
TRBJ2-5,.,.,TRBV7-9,TGTGCCAGCAGCGCTGAGGCTGGTTTGGGACGACCGCTTCAAGAGACCCAGTACTTC,CASSAEAGLGRPLQETQYF
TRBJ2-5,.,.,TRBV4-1,TGCGCCAGCAGCCAGCCCGGCTCGGGGTGGGAAGAGACCCAGTACTTC,CASSQPGSGWEETQYF
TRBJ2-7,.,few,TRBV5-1,TGCGCCAGCAGGGGGGGTCTCTTATACGAGCAGTACTTC,CASRGGLLYEQYF
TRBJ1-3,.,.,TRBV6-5,TGTGCCAGCAGTTACTCGAGGACCCCCTCTGGAAACACCATATATTTT,CASSYSRTPSGNTIYF
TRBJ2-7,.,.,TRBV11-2,TGTGCCAGCAGCTTAGATATGGGGAGCAGCTCCTACGAGCAGTACTTC,CASSLDMGSSSYEQYF
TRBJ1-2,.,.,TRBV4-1,TGCGCCAGCAGCCACCTGAGCACCGACTATGGCTACACCTTC,CASSHLSTDYGYTF
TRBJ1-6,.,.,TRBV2,TGTGCCAGCAGTGAAACAGGCCCTAATTCACCCCTCCACTTT,CASSETGPNSPLHF
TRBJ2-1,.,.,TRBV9,TGTGCCAGCAGCGAAACACTGACCGGGACCTCGAACAATGAGCAGTTCTTC,CASSETLTGTSNNEQFF
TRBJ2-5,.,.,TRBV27,TGTGCCAGCAGTCCGACACAGGCCTCGGCGGAGACCCAGTACTTC,CASSPTQASAETQYF
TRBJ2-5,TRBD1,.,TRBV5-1,TGCGCCAGCAGCTTGTCAGGGGGGACCCAGTACTTC,CASSLSGGTQYF
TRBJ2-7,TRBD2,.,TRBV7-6,TGTGCCAGCAGCTTTTACGCACGAAGGATTGGGGGGGGTCCCTCCTACGAGCAGTACTTC,CASSFYARRIGGGPSYEQYF
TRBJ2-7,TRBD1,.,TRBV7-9,TGTGCCAGCAGCTTAGCTGTGGGACAGGGGGCTCCCGAGCAGTACTTC,CASSLAVGQGAPEQYF
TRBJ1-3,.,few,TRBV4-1,TGCGCCAGCAGCCAATCTGTGGGAGCAAACACCATATATTTT,CASSQSVGANTIYF
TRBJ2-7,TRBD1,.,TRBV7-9,TGTGCCAGCGGAGGACAGGTTACCTACGAGCAGTACTTC,CASGGQVTYEQYF
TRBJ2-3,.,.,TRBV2,TGTGCCAGCAGGACTAGCACAGATACGCAGTATTTT,CASRTSTDTQYF
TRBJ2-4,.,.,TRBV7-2,TGTGCCAGCAGCGTGGTCGGAAACATTCAGTACTTC,CASSVVGNIQYF
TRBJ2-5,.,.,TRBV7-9,TGTGCCAGCAGGGGACCCGGATTCCAAGAGACCCAGTACTTC,CASRGPGFQETQYF
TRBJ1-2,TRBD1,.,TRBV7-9,TGTGCCAGCAGCTCAAGAGAAAAGACAGGGTATGGCTACACCTTC,CASSSREKTGYGYTF
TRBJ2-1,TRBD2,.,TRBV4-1,TGCGCCAGCAGCTATACCCTAGCGGGGGTCTACAATGAGCAGTTCTTC,CASSYTLAGVYNEQFF
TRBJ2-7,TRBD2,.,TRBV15,TGTGCCACCAGCAGAGATCAAGCGGGGGGAAATCCATCATACGAGCAGTACTTC,CATSRDQAGGNPSYEQYF
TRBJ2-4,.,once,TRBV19,TGTGCCAGTAGTATATTTTCCGGCTTTGCCAAAAACATTCAGTACTTC,CASSIFSGFAKNIQYF
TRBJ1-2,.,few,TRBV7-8,TGTGCCAGCAGTTTCGGCTCGGGCAGAGGCTATGCTAACTATGGCTACACCTTC,CASSFGSGRGYANYGYTF
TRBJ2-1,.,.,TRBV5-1,TGCGCCAGCAGCCCGGACCCGACCGACCCCGAGCAGTTCTTC,CASSPDPTDPEQFF